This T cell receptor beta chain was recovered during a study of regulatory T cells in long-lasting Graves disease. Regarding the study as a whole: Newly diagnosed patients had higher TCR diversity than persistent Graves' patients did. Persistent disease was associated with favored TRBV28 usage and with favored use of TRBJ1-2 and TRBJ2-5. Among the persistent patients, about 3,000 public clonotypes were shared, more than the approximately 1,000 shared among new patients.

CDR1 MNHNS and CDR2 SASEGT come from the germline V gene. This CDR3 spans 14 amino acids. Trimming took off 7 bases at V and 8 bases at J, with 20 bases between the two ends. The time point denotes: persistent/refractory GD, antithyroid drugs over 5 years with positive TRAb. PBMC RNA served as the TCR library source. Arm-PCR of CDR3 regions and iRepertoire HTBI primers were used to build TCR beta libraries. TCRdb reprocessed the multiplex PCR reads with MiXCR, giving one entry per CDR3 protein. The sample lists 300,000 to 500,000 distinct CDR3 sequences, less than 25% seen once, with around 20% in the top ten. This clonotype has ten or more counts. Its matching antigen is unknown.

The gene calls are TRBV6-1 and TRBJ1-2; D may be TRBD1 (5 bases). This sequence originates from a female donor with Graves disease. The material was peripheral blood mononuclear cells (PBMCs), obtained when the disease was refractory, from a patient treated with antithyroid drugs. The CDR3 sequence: CASKRGGDLEGYTF. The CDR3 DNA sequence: TGTGCCAGCAAACGTGGGGGAGATTTGGAGGGCTACACCTTC.